The clone carrying this TCR beta chain was observed a single time. As yet, its antigen is unknown. Germline CDR1 reads LNHDA; CDR2 reads SQIVND (reference sequence). V dropped 7 bases and J dropped 0 bases, with 12 bases sitting between them. This CDR3 spans 14 amino acids. These data are taken from a study of T cell responses to AZD1222 COVID-19 vaccine. The method was immunoSEQ multiplex PCR; TCRdb's version includes in-frame clones alone and lacks a portion of them. Of 75,000 to 100,000 clones in the sample, approximately 90% were seen once. Regarding the study as a whole: Reports indicate that nearly half of spike-specific TCRs are directed at unmutated variant regions. Only 6 or 7 AZD1222 recipients tested seropositive at baseline.

The source of this sequence is an adult in good health. The gene calls are TRBV19 and TRBJ1-1; D remains ambiguous. The specimen comprised peripheral blood, sampled on day 0 of AZD1222 vaccination. The CDR3, as DNA: TGTGCCAGTACCTTAGAGGCCATGAACACTGAAGCTTTCTTT. It is translated as CASTLEAMNTEAFF. The complete variable domain, with remaining parts taken from reference TRBV19 and TRBJ1-1, reads DGGITQSPKYLFRKEGQNVTLSCEQNLNHDAMYWYRQDPGQGLRLIYYSQIVNDFQKGDIAEGYSVSREKKESFPLTVTSAQKNPTAFYLCASTLEAMNTEAFFGQGTRLTVV.